Each of the 10 T cell receptor beta chains below was sequenced from the same sample in a study of blood T cell repertoires in COVID-19. The protocol was immunoSEQ multiplex PCR, while the TCRdb copy is restricted to in-frame clones and leaves out a portion. The data show 84,000 or so clones, with around four fifths seen just once and around 9.4% held by the top ten. Sequenced: peripheral blood. These receptors originate from a human donor in a cohort sampled during active COVID-19.

The chain employs TRBV9 and TRBJ2-2; D is ambiguous. The CDR3 has 16 residues. Germline CDR1 SGDLS, CDR2 YYNGEE. V was clipped by 0 bases and J by 0 bases, with 9 bases between them. CDR3 residues: CASSVGSYANTGELFF. The CDR3 nucleotides read TGTGCCAGCAGCGTAGGGAGCTACGCGAACACCGGGGAGCTGTTTTTT.

The chain recombines TRBV18 with TRBJ1-6; a weak D match, TRBD1 (5 bases). The CDR3 is made up of 13 amino acids. Trimming took off 5 bases at V and 9 bases at J, with 11 bases between the two ends. Looked up from germline, CDR1 is KGHSH and CDR2 is LQKENI. The CDR3 is CASSTGSGSPLHF. The CDR3 bases are TGTGCCAGCTCAACAGGTAGCGGTTCACCCCTCCACTTT.

The gene calls are TRBV5-5 and TRBJ1-1, with TRBD1 identical over 8 bases. This CDR3 has 14 amino acids. The ends lost 3 bases at V and 3 bases at J; junction bases unmatched: 4. The germline V gene has CDR1 SGHKS and CDR2 YYEKEE (reference sequence). CDR3 amino acids: CASSSNRGDTEAFF. CDR3 nucleotide sequence: TGTGCCAGCAGCTCGAACAGGGGGGACACTGAAGCTTTCTTT.

The V call is TRBV2, the J call TRBJ2-7; tentative D call: TRBD2 (5 bases). Germline CDR1 is SNHLY and CDR2 is FYNNEI. The V end was cut by 7 bases, the J end by 6 bases, with 19 bases between. The CDR3 is made up of 14 amino acids. The CDR3 spells CASISGYRAGEQYF. CDR3 nucleotides: TGTGCCAGCATTTCGGGGTATAGGGCTGGCGAGCAGTACTTC.

The chain couples TRBV5-1 to TRBJ1-3, with D possibly being TRBD1 (6 bases). The V and J ends lost 4 bases and 0 bases respectively, with 8 bases between them. The CDR3 spans 14 residues. Germline loops: CDR1 SGHRS, CDR2 YFSETQ. CDR3 amino acids: CASSMDSSGNTIYF. The CDR3 nucleotides read TGCGCCAGCAGCATGGACAGCTCTGGAAACACCATATATTTT.

V usage is TRBV11-2 and J usage is TRBJ1-1; D uncertain. The CDR3 loop spans 10 amino acids. Germline V lookup: CDR1 SGHAT, CDR2 FQNNGV. The ends were cut back, 7 bases at V and 5 bases at J, with 5 bases in the middle. This CDR3 is CASKQTEAFF. As DNA, the CDR3 is TGTGCCAGCAAACAGACTGAAGCTTTCTTT.

This clone has more than one count but fewer than ten. V and J are TRBV2 and TRBJ1-6; D is undetermined. V dropped 3 bases and J dropped 6 bases, with 3 bases sitting between them. The germline V gene encodes CDR1 SNHLY and CDR2 FYNNEI. This CDR3 comprises 12 residues. The CDR3: CASSDSNSPLHF. The CDR3 DNA reads TGTGCCAGCAGTGACAGTAATTCACCCCTCCACTTT.

This clone was seen a few times. This chain links TRBV2 with TRBJ2-7, with a tentative D call TRBD2 (5 bases). Germline CDR1 reads SNHLY; CDR2 reads FYNNEI. The CDR3 consists of 16 residues. Deletions cut 6 bases from V and 0 bases from J, with 18 bases between. CDR3 sequence (DNA): TGTGCCAGCAGGGTCATTGACGGACTCCGCTCCTACGAGCAGTACTTC. This codes for CASRVIDGLRSYEQYF.

The chain joins TRBV30 to TRBJ1-1, with D possibly TRBD1 on 5 matching bases. CDR3 length: 11 amino acids. Between the trimmed V and J ends, which lost 3 bases and 7 bases, there was a span of 9 bases. CDR1 is GTSNPN and CDR2 is SVGIG in the germline V gene (reference sequence). The CDR3 DNA reads as TGTGCCTGGAGCGGACAAATTGAAGCTTTCTTT. This encodes CAWSGQIEAFF. Full variable domain (rest looked up from reference TRBV30 and TRBJ1-1): SQTIHQWPATLVQPVGSPLSLECTVEGTSNPNLYWYRQAAGRGLQLLFYSVGIGQISSEVPQNLSASRPQDRQFILSSKKLLLSDSGFYLCAWSGQIEAFFGQGTRLTVV.

The chain employs TRBV18 and TRBJ1-5, with 10 bases fitting TRBD1. The CDR3 is made up of 16 amino acids. Losses at the gene ends were 4 bases for V and 6 bases for J; bases not matched to a gene: 9. Germline V gene data show CDR1 as KGHSH and CDR2 as LQKENI. CDR3 DNA: TGTGCCAGCTCACTACTAGGGACAGGGGTTCCTCAGCCCCAGCATTTT. Its protein product is CASSLLGTGVPQPQHF.